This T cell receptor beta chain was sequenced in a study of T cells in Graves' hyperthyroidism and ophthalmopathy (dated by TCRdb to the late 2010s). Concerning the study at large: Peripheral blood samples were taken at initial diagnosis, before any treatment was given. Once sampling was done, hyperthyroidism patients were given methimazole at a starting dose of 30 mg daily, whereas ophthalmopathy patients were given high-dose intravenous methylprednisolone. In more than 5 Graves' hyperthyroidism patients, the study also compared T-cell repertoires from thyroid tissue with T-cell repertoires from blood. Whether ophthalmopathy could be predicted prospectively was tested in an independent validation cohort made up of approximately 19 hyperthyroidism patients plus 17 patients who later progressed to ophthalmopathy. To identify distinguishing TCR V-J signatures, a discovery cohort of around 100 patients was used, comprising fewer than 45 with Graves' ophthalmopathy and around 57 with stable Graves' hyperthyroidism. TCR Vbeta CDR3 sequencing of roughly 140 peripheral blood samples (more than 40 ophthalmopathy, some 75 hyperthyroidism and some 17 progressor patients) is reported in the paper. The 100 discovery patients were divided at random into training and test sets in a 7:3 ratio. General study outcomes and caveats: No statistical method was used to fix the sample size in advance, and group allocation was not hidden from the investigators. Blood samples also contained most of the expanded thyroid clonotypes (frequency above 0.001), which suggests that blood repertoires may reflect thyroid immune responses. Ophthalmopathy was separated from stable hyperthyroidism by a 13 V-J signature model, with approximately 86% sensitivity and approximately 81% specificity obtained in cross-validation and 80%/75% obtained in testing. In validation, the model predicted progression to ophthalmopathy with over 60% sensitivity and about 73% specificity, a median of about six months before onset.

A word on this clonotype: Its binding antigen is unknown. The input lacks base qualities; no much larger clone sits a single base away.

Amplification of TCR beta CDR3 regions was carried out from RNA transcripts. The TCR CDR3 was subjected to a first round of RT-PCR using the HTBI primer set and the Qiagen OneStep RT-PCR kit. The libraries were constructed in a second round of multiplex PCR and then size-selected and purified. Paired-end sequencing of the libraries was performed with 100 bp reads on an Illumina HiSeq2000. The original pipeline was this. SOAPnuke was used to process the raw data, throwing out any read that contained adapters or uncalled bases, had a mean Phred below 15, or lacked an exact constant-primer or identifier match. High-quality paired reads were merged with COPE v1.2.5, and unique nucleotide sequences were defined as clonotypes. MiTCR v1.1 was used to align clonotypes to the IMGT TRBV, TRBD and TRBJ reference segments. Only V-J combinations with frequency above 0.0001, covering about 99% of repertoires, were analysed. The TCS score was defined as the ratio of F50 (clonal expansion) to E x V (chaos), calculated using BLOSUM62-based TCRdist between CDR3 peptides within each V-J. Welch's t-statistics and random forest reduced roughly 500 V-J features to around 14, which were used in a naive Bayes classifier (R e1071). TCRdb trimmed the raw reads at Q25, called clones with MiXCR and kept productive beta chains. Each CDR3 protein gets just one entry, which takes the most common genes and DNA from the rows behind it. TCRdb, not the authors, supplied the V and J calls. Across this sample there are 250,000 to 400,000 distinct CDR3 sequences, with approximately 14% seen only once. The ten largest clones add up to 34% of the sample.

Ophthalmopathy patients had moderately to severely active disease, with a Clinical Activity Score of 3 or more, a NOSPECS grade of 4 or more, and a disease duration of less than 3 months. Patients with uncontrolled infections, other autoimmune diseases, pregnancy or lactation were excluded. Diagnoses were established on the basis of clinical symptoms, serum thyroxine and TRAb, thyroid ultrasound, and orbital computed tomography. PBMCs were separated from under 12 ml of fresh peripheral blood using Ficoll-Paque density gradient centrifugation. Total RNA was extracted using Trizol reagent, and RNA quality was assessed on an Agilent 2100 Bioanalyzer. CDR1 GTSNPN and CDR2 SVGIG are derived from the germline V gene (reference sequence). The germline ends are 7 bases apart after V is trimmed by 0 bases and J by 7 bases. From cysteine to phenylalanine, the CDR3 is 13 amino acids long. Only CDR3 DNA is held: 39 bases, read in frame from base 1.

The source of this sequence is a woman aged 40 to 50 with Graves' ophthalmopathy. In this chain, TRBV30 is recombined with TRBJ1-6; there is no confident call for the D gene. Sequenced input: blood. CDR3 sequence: CAWSVLRNSPLHF. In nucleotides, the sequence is TGTGCCTGGAGTGTACTTAGGAATTCACCCCTCCACTTT.